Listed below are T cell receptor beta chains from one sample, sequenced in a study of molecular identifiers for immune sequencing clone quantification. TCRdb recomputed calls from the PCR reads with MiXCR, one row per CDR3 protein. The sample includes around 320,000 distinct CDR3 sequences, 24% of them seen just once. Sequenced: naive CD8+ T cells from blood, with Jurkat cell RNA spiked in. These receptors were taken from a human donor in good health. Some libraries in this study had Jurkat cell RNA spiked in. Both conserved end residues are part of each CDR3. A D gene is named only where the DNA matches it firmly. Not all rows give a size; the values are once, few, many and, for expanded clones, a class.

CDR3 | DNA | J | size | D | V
CAWSGGTQQALAGITDTQYF | TGTGCCTGGAGTGGGGGTACCCAACAGGCCCTAGCGGGGATCACAGATACGCAGTATTTT | TRBJ2-3 | few | TRBD2 | TRBV30
CASRPAVNSPLHF | TGTGCCAGCAGGCCGGCCGTTAATTCACCCCTCCACTTT | TRBJ1-6 | many | . | TRBV12-3/TRBV12-4
CASSSAGSNQPQHF | TGTGCCAGCAGTTCTGCGGGGAGCAATCAGCCCCAGCATTTT | TRBJ1-5 | few | . | TRBV12-3/TRBV12-4
CASSLFGEETQYF | TGTGCCAGCAGTTTATTCGGGGAAGAGACCCAGTACTTC | TRBJ2-5 | many | . | TRBV27
CSVETSGDYEQYF | TGCAGCGTTGAAACTAGCGGGGACTACGAGCAGTACTTC | TRBJ2-7 | . | TRBD2 | TRBV29-1
CASSYLTSGQPQHF | TGTGCCAGCAGTTACCTGACGTCGGGGCAGCCCCAGCATTTT | TRBJ1-5 | many | . | TRBV6-6
CASKDRGAYEQYF | TGTGCCAGCAAGGACAGGGGCGCCTACGAGCAGTACTTC | TRBJ2-7 | few | TRBD1 | TRBV6-5
CASSFGGAAKEETQYF | TGCGCCAGCAGCTTCGGGGGGGCAGCGAAAGAAGAGACCCAGTACTTC | TRBJ2-5 | many | TRBD2 | TRBV5-1
CSVVLAGGYEQYF | TGCAGCGTTGTGTTAGCGGGAGGGTACGAGCAGTACTTC | TRBJ2-7 | many | TRBD2 | TRBV29-1
CSVPIPPGGYTF | TGCAGCGTCCCAATCCCCCCCGGCGGCTACACCTTC | TRBJ1-2 | . | . | TRBV29-1
CASSLLVGGPYEQYF | TGCGCCAGCAGCTTGCTGGTGGGGGGCCCGTACGAGCAGTACTTC | TRBJ2-7 | many | . | TRBV5-1
CAWSAGAASNEKLFF | TGTGCCTGGAGTGCTGGCGCAGCCTCTAATGAAAAACTGTTTTTT | TRBJ1-4 | few | . | TRBV30
CASSQDAATAYEQYF | TGCGCCAGCAGCCAAGATGCCGCCACCGCCTACGAGCAGTACTTC | TRBJ2-7 | few | . | TRBV4-3
CASSIPGQGDYGYTF | TGTGCCAGCAGCATACCAGGACAGGGGGACTATGGCTACACCTTC | TRBJ1-2 | . | TRBD1 | TRBV9
CAWSVESSYNSPLHF | TGTGCCTGGAGTGTTGAGAGCTCCTATAATTCACCCCTCCACTTT | TRBJ1-6 | few | . | TRBV30
CSATDISNQPQHF | TGCAGTGCTACCGACATTAGCAATCAGCCCCAGCATTTT | TRBJ1-5 | few | . | TRBV20-1
CASSAGLAGNTGELFF | TGTGCCAGCAGCGCCGGACTAGCGGGGAACACCGGGGAGCTGTTTTTT | TRBJ2-2 | few | TRBD2 | TRBV5-3
CSVEGRGSRMNTEAFF | TGCAGCGTTGAGGGGCGGGGCAGCCGAATGAACACTGAAGCTTTCTTT | TRBJ1-1 | few | . | TRBV29-1
CAWSPLTQGSYEQYF | TGTGCCTGGAGTCCCCTTACGCAGGGGTCCTACGAGCAGTACTTC | TRBJ2-7 | few | . | TRBV30
CASKVFGDEQYF | TGTGCCAGCAAGGTTTTTGGGGACGAGCAGTACTTC | TRBJ2-7 | . | . | TRBV5-6
CASSPELTETQYF | TGTGCCAGCTCACCCGAGTTAACCGAGACCCAGTACTTC | TRBJ2-5 | . | . | TRBV18
CASSQGRGGHFGPDTQYF | TGCGCCAGCAGCCAAGGGCGGGGGGGCCATTTTGGTCCGGATACGCAGTATTTT | TRBJ2-3 | . | TRBD2 | TRBV4-1
CASSQQTRSSGGEQYF | TGCGCCAGCAGCCAGCAAACAAGGAGCTCAGGGGGCGAGCAGTACTTC | TRBJ2-7 | few | TRBD1 | TRBV4-1
CASTTWEHQETQYF | TGTGCCAGCACCACGTGGGAACACCAAGAGACCCAGTACTTC | TRBJ2-5 | few | . | TRBV6-2/TRBV6-3
CASSQETVNTEAFF | TGTGCCAGCAGCCAAGAGACGGTGAACACTGAAGCTTTCTTT | TRBJ1-1 | many | . | TRBV7-9
CAWSWGNTEAFF | TGTGCCTGGAGTTGGGGGAATACTGAAGCTTTCTTT | TRBJ1-1 | many | . | TRBV30
CASSPGTSGATYEQYF | TGCGCCAGCAGCCCGGGTACTAGCGGGGCGACCTACGAGCAGTACTTC | TRBJ2-7 | . | TRBD2 | TRBV4-1
CASSLVGAGTEAFF | TGTGCCAGCAGCTTAGTTGGAGCGGGCACTGAAGCTTTCTTT | TRBJ1-1 | few | . | TRBV7-9
CASSRRSTDTQYF | TGTGCCAGCAGTCGCAGGTCCACAGATACGCAGTATTTT | TRBJ2-3 | many | . | TRBV2
CASALDYGYTF | TGTGCCAGCGCGCTGGACTATGGCTACACCTTC | TRBJ1-2 | few | . | TRBV2
CAGSPGTGLSYEQYF | TGTGCCGGCAGCCCCGGGACAGGACTCTCCTACGAGCAGTACTTC | TRBJ2-7 | . | TRBD1 | TRBV5-6
CASSFIPGGETQYF | TGTGCCAGCAGTTTTATCCCGGGAGGAGAGACCCAGTACTTC | TRBJ2-5 | few | TRBD2 | TRBV12-3/TRBV12-4
CASRWGGYTAAFF | TGTGCCAGCCGCTGGGGCGGCTACACTGCAGCTTTCTTT | TRBJ1-1 | . | . | TRBV7-2
CASSYFAGDRYEQYF | TGTGCCAGCAGTTACTTCGCGGGGGATCGGTACGAGCAGTACTTC | TRBJ2-7 | many | TRBD2 | TRBV6-5
CASSHPRTQASTDTQYF | TGCGCCAGCAGCCATCCCAGGACGCAAGCTAGCACAGATACGCAGTATTTT | TRBJ2-3 | . | . | TRBV4-1
CASSYFGGNSYEQYF | TGTGCCAGCAGTTACTTCGGCGGGAACTCCTACGAGCAGTACTTC | TRBJ2-7 | . | . | TRBV6-5
CAWSWSYEQYF | TGTGCCTGGAGTTGGTCCTACGAGCAGTACTTC | TRBJ2-7 | . | . | TRBV30
CASSLTPGSYEQYF | TGTGCCAGCAGCTTAACCCCGGGAAGCTACGAGCAGTACTTC | TRBJ2-7 | many | . | TRBV7-6
CASSTGAGQPQHF | TGTGCCAGCAGTACAGGGGCGGGCCAGCCCCAGCATTTT | TRBJ1-5 | . | TRBD1 | TRBV27
CSVATQGPASAQYF | TGCAGCGTTGCCACACAGGGGCCCGCGTCGGCCCAGTACTTC | TRBJ2-5 | many | TRBD1 | TRBV29-1
CSVDGQGVPSDEQYF | TGCAGCGTTGATGGGCAGGGAGTCCCATCGGACGAGCAGTACTTC | TRBJ2-7 | . | . | TRBV29-1
CASSVRDRDIGYEQYF | TGTGCCAGCAGCGTCCGGGACAGGGATATAGGGTACGAGCAGTACTTC | TRBJ2-7 | many | TRBD1 | TRBV5-6
CASSYFGDGGELFF | TGTGCCAGCAGTTATTTCGGCGATGGCGGGGAGCTGTTTTTT | TRBJ2-2 | many | . | TRBV6-2/TRBV6-3
CASSSIYGTEAFF | TGCGCCAGCAGCTCCATATATGGGACTGAAGCTTTCTTT | TRBJ1-1 | many | . | TRBV5-1
CASSAPFGGAGLNTGELFF | TGTGCCAGCAGCGCCCCGTTTGGGGGTGCGGGGCTTAACACCGGGGAGCTGTTTTTT | TRBJ2-2 | . | . | TRBV9
CAISESRDAYEQYF | TGTGCCATCAGTGAGTCAAGGGATGCCTACGAGCAGTACTTC | TRBJ2-7 | few | . | TRBV10-3